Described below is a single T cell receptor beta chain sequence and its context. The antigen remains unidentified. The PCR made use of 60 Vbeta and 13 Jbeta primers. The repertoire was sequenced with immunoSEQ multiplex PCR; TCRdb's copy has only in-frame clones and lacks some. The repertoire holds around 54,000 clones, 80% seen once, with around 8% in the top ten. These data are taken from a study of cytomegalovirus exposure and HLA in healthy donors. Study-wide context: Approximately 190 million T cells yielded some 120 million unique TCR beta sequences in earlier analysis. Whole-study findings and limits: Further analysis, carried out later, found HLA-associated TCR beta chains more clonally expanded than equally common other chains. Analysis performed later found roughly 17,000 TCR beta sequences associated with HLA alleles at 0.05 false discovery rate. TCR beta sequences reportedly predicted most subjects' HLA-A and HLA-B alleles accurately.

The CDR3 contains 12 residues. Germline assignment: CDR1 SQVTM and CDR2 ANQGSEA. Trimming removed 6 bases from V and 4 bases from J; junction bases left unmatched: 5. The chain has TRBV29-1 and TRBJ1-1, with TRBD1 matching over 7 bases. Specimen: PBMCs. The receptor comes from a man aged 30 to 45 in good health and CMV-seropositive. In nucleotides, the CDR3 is TGCAGCGTCCAGGGGGGCGGCACTGAAGCTTTCTTT. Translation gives CSVQGGGTEAFF. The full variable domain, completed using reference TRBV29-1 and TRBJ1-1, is SAVISQKPSRDICQRGTSLTIQCQVDSQVTMMFWYRQQPGQSLTLIATANQGSEATYESGFVIDKFPISRPNLTFSTLTVSNMSPEDSSIYLCSVQGGGTEAFFGQGTRLTVV.